The next 2 T cell receptor beta chains were all read from a single sample in a study of OX40 agonist ivuxolimab in advanced cancers. Clones were read by immunoSEQ multiplex PCR, and TCRdb kept only the in-frame ones, dropping some. The sample lists about 61,000 clones, about nine tenths seen once, with roughly 1.8% in the top ten. Source: CD4+ or CD8+ T cells sorted from blood, taken in a trial of the OX40 agonist ivuxolimab. These TCRs come from an adult with an advanced solid tumor such as melanoma, head and neck, liver or kidney cancer.

The rearrangement uses TRBV28 and TRBJ1-3; no reliable D call. The CDR3 loop spans 15 amino acids. Trimming removed 5 bases from V and 0 bases from J, with 11 bases in between. Germline lookup yields CDR1 MDHEN and CDR2 SYDVKM. The CDR3 here is CASSPSGASGNTIYF. The DNA of the CDR3 is TGTGCCAGCAGTCCTAGCGGTGCCTCTGGAAACACCATATATTTT. The variable domain in full, completed from reference TRBV28 and TRBJ1-3, reads DVKVTQSSRYLVKRTGEKVFLECVQDMDHENMFWYRQDPGLGLRLIYFSYDVKMKEKGDIPEGYSVSREKKERFSLILESASTNQTSMYLCASSPSGASGNTIYFGEGSWLTVV.

V is TRBV5-6 and J is TRBJ2-3, with D maybe TRBD2 (5 bases). Between the trimmed V and J ends, which lost 0 bases and 2 bases, there was a span of 13 bases. The germline CDR1 and CDR2 sequences are SGHDT and YYEEEE. CDR3 length: 16 residues. In DNA form, the CDR3 reads TGTGCCAGCAGCTTGGAGCGTGGGAGCTTCACAGATACGCAGTATTTT. Amino acids: CASSLERGSFTDTQYF.